This TCR beta chain came from a study of T cells after yellow fever vaccination. Across the study: Low-cell-number fractions were prepared with SMART-Seq v4 Ultra Low Input. Study observations and caveats: Post-booster repertoires contained most primary-vaccination clones again (96% CD4, 88% CD8).

CDR1 SGHTA and CDR2 FQGNSA come from the germline V gene. The CDR3 loop spans 15 amino acids. The V gene end was trimmed by 1 base and the J gene end by 5 bases; junction bases not matched to a gene: 2. This clonotype occurred many times. Production of TCR cDNA was by 5'RACE template switching, which also added a universal primer site and UMIs. TCRdb reanalysed the 5' RACE reads using MiXCR and keeps one entry per CDR3 protein. The sample lists some 96,000 distinct CDR3 sequences, almost 9% seen once, with around 16% in the top ten. This receptor was taken from a man between 18 and 35 years old who received the YFV17D yellow fever vaccine. This rearrangement joins TRBV7-2 to TRBJ2-1, with 10 bases fitting TRBD2. The material was CD8+ T cells not binding an NS4B(214-222) dextramer, sorted from PBMCs, obtained roughly 14 days after the first yellow fever vaccination. CDR3 loop: CASSLVTSGHNEQFF. The CDR3 DNA is TGTGCCAGCAGCTTAGTGACTAGCGGGCACAATGAGCAGTTCTTC.